These T cell receptor beta chains were read from a single sample in a study of T cell responses to AZD1222 COVID-19 vaccine. Assay: immunoSEQ multiplex PCR; the TCRdb copy retains only in-frame clones and omits some. Here the sample spans approximately 140,000 clones, roughly nine tenths being singletons. The material sequenced was peripheral blood, taken 28 days after the second AZD1222 dose. The receptors derive from an adult who received the AZD1222 COVID-19 vaccine. Both conserved end residues are part of each CDR3. A D gene is named only where the DNA matches it firmly. Clone size is stated in some rows and not others, as once, few, many or a class when expanded.

clone_size: .; v_call: TRBV7-7; cdr3_length: 14; j_call: TRBJ2-7; d_call: .; cdr3_nt: TGTGCCAGCAGCCCCCAAGGGGGTACCTACGAGCAGTACTTC; cdr3_aa: CASSPQGGTYEQYF
clone_size: .; v_call: TRBV5-6; cdr3_length: 15; j_call: TRBJ2-5; d_call: .; cdr3_nt: TGTGCCAGCAGCTTGGGGTCGGGGACTCAAGAGACCCAGTACTTC; cdr3_aa: CASSLGSGTQETQYF
clone_size: .; v_call: TRBV7-9; cdr3_length: 14; j_call: TRBJ1-4; d_call: .; cdr3_nt: TGTGCCAGCAGCTTTCCAGGCACTAATGAAAAACTGTTTTTT; cdr3_aa: CASSFPGTNEKLFF
clone_size: .; v_call: TRBV7-8; cdr3_length: 13; j_call: TRBJ2-7; d_call: .; cdr3_nt: TGTGCCAGCAGCTTAGGGGGTGCAATCGAGCAGTACTTC; cdr3_aa: CASSLGGAIEQYF
clone_size: .; v_call: TRBV24-1; cdr3_length: 16; j_call: TRBJ2-3; d_call: TRBD2; cdr3_nt: TGTGCCACCAGTGATTTGAGGCGGGAGGGCACAGATACGCAGTATTTT; cdr3_aa: CATSDLRREGTDTQYF
clone_size: few; v_call: TRBV7-2; cdr3_length: 16; j_call: TRBJ1-3; d_call: TRBD1; cdr3_nt: TGTGCCAGCAGCTTAGCCGGACAGGGTACTGGAAACACCATATATTTT; cdr3_aa: CASSLAGQGTGNTIYF
clone_size: .; v_call: TRBV7-9; cdr3_length: 15; j_call: TRBJ1-4; d_call: TRBD1; cdr3_nt: TGTGCCAGCAGCTTCCCGAGGGGGCGGTGGGAAAAACTGTTTTTT; cdr3_aa: CASSFPRGRWEKLFF
clone_size: .; v_call: TRBV19; cdr3_length: 15; j_call: TRBJ1-3; d_call: TRBD1; cdr3_nt: TGTGCCAGTAGTGGGACAGTTAGCTCTGGAAACACCATATATTTT; cdr3_aa: CASSGTVSSGNTIYF
clone_size: .; v_call: TRBV12-3/TRBV12-4; cdr3_length: 13; j_call: TRBJ1-5; d_call: .; cdr3_nt: TGTGCCAGCAGTGTGAGACAGGATCAGCCCCAGCATTTT; cdr3_aa: CASSVRQDQPQHF
clone_size: .; v_call: TRBV27; cdr3_length: 16; j_call: TRBJ1-5; d_call: .; cdr3_nt: TGTGCCAGCAGTTTATATTGGGGGGCGAGCAATCAGCCCCAGCATTTT; cdr3_aa: CASSLYWGASNQPQHF
clone_size: .; v_call: TRBV4-1; cdr3_length: 17; j_call: TRBJ2-3; d_call: TRBD2; cdr3_nt: TGCGCCAGCAGCCAAGAAAGACTAGCGGGGCAGAGAGATACGCAGTATTTT; cdr3_aa: CASSQERLAGQRDTQYF
clone_size: .; v_call: TRBV7-6; cdr3_length: 15; j_call: TRBJ2-7; d_call: TRBD2; cdr3_nt: TGTGCCAGCAGCTCTGCCAGCGGGAGATTCCGGGAGCAGTACTTC; cdr3_aa: CASSSASGRFREQYF
clone_size: .; v_call: TRBV7-9; cdr3_length: 15; j_call: TRBJ1-3; d_call: .; cdr3_nt: TGTGCCAGCAGCCCAGGTTGGGGAAATAGCAACACCATATATTTT; cdr3_aa: CASSPGWGNSNTIYF
clone_size: .; v_call: TRBV7-2; cdr3_length: 16; j_call: TRBJ2-3; d_call: TRBD2; cdr3_nt: TGTGCCAGCAGCTTCCTAGCGGGAGAAGTCGCGGATACGCAGTATTTT; cdr3_aa: CASSFLAGEVADTQYF
clone_size: .; v_call: TRBV19; cdr3_length: 15; j_call: TRBJ1-1; d_call: .; cdr3_nt: TGTGCCAGTATGAGTTGGAACAGGCTGAACACTGAAGCTTTCTTT; cdr3_aa: CASMSWNRLNTEAFF
clone_size: .; v_call: TRBV11-3; cdr3_length: 12; j_call: TRBJ1-2; d_call: .; cdr3_nt: TGTGCCGTCAGGGAGGGTGGCTATGGCTACACCTTC; cdr3_aa: CAVREGGYGYTF
clone_size: few; v_call: TRBV24-1; cdr3_length: 14; j_call: TRBJ2-3; d_call: .; cdr3_nt: TGTGCCACCAGTGTCCGGGGGCGCACAGATACGCAGTATTTT; cdr3_aa: CATSVRGRTDTQYF
clone_size: .; v_call: TRBV7-9; cdr3_length: 15; j_call: TRBJ2-3; d_call: TRBD1; cdr3_nt: TGTGCCAGCAGCCCCCGGGACAGGAGCACAGATACGCAGTATTTT; cdr3_aa: CASSPRDRSTDTQYF
clone_size: .; v_call: TRBV29-1; cdr3_length: 15; j_call: TRBJ2-2; d_call: TRBD2; cdr3_nt: TGCAGCGTTGAGGGGGAGGGAATGTACACCGGGGAGCTGTTTTTT; cdr3_aa: CSVEGEGMYTGELFF
clone_size: .; v_call: TRBV12-3/TRBV12-4; cdr3_length: 13; j_call: TRBJ1-5; d_call: .; cdr3_nt: TGTGCCAGCAGTTTAGGAGGGGTCCAGCCCCAGCATTTT; cdr3_aa: CASSLGGVQPQHF
clone_size: .; v_call: TRBV9; cdr3_length: 12; j_call: TRBJ2-1; d_call: TRBD2; cdr3_nt: TGTGCCAGCAGCGCTGGACTAGGTGAGCAGTTCTTC; cdr3_aa: CASSAGLGEQFF
clone_size: .; v_call: TRBV6-5; cdr3_length: 15; j_call: TRBJ2-2; d_call: .; cdr3_nt: TGTGCCAGCAGTTTCAGCAGGGAGGACACCGGGGAGCTGTTTTTT; cdr3_aa: CASSFSREDTGELFF
clone_size: .; v_call: TRBV6-4; cdr3_length: 13; j_call: TRBJ2-1; d_call: TRBD1; cdr3_nt: TGTGCCAGCAGTGACGGGACAGGTAATGAGCAGTTCTTC; cdr3_aa: CASSDGTGNEQFF
clone_size: once; v_call: TRBV19; cdr3_length: 14; j_call: TRBJ1-2; d_call: .; cdr3_nt: TGTGCCAGTAGTATAAACGGCCTTAGCTATGGCTACACCTTC; cdr3_aa: CASSINGLSYGYTF
clone_size: once; v_call: TRBV3-1/TRBV3-2; cdr3_length: 16; j_call: TRBJ2-5; d_call: .; cdr3_nt: TGTGCCAGCAGCCAAGATGGAAATCTCCTGACCGAGACCCAGTACTTC; cdr3_aa: CASSQDGNLLTETQYF
clone_size: once; v_call: TRBV9; cdr3_length: 16; j_call: TRBJ2-3; d_call: TRBD2; cdr3_nt: TGTGCCAGCAGCGTAGATGGTAGCGGGGTCACAGATACGCAGTATTTT; cdr3_aa: CASSVDGSGVTDTQYF
clone_size: .; v_call: TRBV7-8; cdr3_length: 15; j_call: TRBJ1-5; d_call: .; cdr3_nt: TGTGCCAGCAGCTTAGATAGGGTTTCTAATCAGCCCCAGCATTTT; cdr3_aa: CASSLDRVSNQPQHF
clone_size: .; v_call: TRBV27; cdr3_length: 15; j_call: TRBJ1-1; d_call: TRBD1; cdr3_nt: TGTGCCAGCAGTTTATCGCGGGACAGCGGCTCGGCGGCTTTCTTT; cdr3_aa: CASSLSRDSGSAAFF
clone_size: .; v_call: TRBV14; cdr3_length: 13; j_call: TRBJ1-2; d_call: .; cdr3_nt: TGTGCCAGCAGCCAAGATCCGGTGTATGGCTACACCTTC; cdr3_aa: CASSQDPVYGYTF
clone_size: once; v_call: TRBV7-9; cdr3_length: 12; j_call: TRBJ2-3; d_call: .; cdr3_nt: TGTGCCAGCAGCCCTGTGGTGGATACGCAGTATTTT; cdr3_aa: CASSPVVDTQYF
clone_size: once; v_call: TRBV7-9; cdr3_length: 15; j_call: TRBJ2-7; d_call: .; cdr3_nt: TGTGCCAGCAGCTCCCGGACCGGGGCGGGCTACGAGCAGTACTTC; cdr3_aa: CASSSRTGAGYEQYF
clone_size: .; v_call: TRBV25-1; cdr3_length: 15; j_call: TRBJ1-2; d_call: .; cdr3_nt: TGTGCCAGCAGTGAATTGGGGGGGGTCAACTATGGCTACACCTTC; cdr3_aa: CASSELGGVNYGYTF
clone_size: .; v_call: TRBV19; cdr3_length: 14; j_call: TRBJ2-1; d_call: TRBD2; cdr3_nt: TGTGCCAGTAGCACAGCGGGAGGGCCGAATGAGCAGTTCTTC; cdr3_aa: CASSTAGGPNEQFF
clone_size: .; v_call: TRBV4-1; cdr3_length: 17; j_call: TRBJ1-1; d_call: .; cdr3_nt: TGCGCCAGCAGCCACAAACATAACGACAGGATGAACACTGAAGCTTTCTTT; cdr3_aa: CASSHKHNDRMNTEAFF
clone_size: .; v_call: TRBV3-1/TRBV3-2; cdr3_length: 14; j_call: TRBJ2-3; d_call: TRBD2; cdr3_nt: TGTGCCAGCAGCCAAAATCTAGCGGGGGGTCGTGAGTATTTT; cdr3_aa: CASSQNLAGGREYF
clone_size: once; v_call: TRBV13; cdr3_length: 17; j_call: TRBJ2-3; d_call: TRBD2; cdr3_nt: TGTGCCAGCAGCTTCGGGACTAGCGGGGGGGCCTCAGATACGCAGTATTTT; cdr3_aa: CASSFGTSGGASDTQYF
clone_size: .; v_call: TRBV21-1; cdr3_length: 18; j_call: TRBJ1-1; d_call: .; cdr3_nt: TGTGCCAGCAGCAAAGAAGGGACGACAGGGAGAGAGAACACTGAAGCTTTCTTT; cdr3_aa: CASSKEGTTGRENTEAFF
clone_size: .; v_call: TRBV5-4; cdr3_length: 16; j_call: TRBJ2-1; d_call: TRBD2; cdr3_nt: TGTGCCAGCAGCTCGCCGGGACTAGCAGCCTACAATGAGCAGTTCTTC; cdr3_aa: CASSSPGLAAYNEQFF
clone_size: few; v_call: TRBV28; cdr3_length: 14; j_call: TRBJ1-1; d_call: .; cdr3_nt: TGTGCCAGCAACACAGGGTCCATGAACACTGAAGCTTTCTTT; cdr3_aa: CASNTGSMNTEAFF
clone_size: .; v_call: TRBV5-1; cdr3_length: 13; j_call: TRBJ2-3; d_call: TRBD1; cdr3_nt: TGCCCTAACGGGACAGGGTTTACAGATACGCAGTATTTT; cdr3_aa: CPNGTGFTDTQYF
clone_size: .; v_call: TRBV6-5; cdr3_length: 14; j_call: TRBJ1-2; d_call: .; cdr3_nt: TGTGCCAGCATTAATAACAGGATATACTATGGCTACACCTTC; cdr3_aa: CASINNRIYYGYTF